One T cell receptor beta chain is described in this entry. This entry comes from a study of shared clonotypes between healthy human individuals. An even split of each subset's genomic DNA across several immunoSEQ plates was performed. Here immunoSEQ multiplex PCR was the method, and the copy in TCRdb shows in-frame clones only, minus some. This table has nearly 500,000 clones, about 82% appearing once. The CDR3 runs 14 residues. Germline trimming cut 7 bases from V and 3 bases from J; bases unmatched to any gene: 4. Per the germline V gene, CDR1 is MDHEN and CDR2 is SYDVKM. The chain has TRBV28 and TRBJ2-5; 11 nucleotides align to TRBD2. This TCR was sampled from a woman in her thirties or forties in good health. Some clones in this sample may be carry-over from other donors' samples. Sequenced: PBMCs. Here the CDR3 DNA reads TGTGCCAGCAAACCGGGACTAGCGGAAGAGACCCAGTACTTC. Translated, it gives CASKPGLAEETQYF.